This TCR beta chain was captured by sequencing in a study of blood T cell repertoires in COVID-19 (TCRdb year 2020). Notes on the research overall: Samples from collaborators originated in the United States, Italy and Spain and spanned both the acute and convalescent phases of COVID-19. Nearly every sample came with metadata listing a de-identified subject ID, COVID-19 status, age in years and sex. Subjects who had been exposed to COVID-19, were actively infected with it, or had recovered from it provided the deeply sampled blood TCRbeta repertoires that made up the dataset. The material from the prospective study consisted of cDNA or gDNA derived from T cells, B-cell-depleted T cells, or PBMCs. The samples were drawn from the first 160 participants of the ongoing ImmuneRACE study and from over a thousand subjects provided by 6 global collaborators. Where HLA class I and class II types were available, the types were taken from metadata supplied by the sample provider, not from assay-based typing. The repertoires were released in a freely available public database intended as a resource for research on the immune response to SARS-CoV-2. Points the paper makes about the study in general: The amount of clinical and demographic metadata varied by source and participant and was provided uncurated.

With regard to this clone: Its cognate antigen has yet to be identified. No much larger clone is present one base from it, and per-base qualities are unavailable.

From the cysteine through the phenylalanine, the CDR3 covers 16 amino acids. The only DNA kept is the CDR3, 48 bases in frame from the first base. Compared with germline, V lacks 3 bases and J lacks 9 bases; bases without a gene match: 12. CDR1 and CDR2 (ENHRY, SYGVKD) derive from the germline V gene. Collaborating institutions collected whole blood in K2EDTA tubes following their own protocols. For TCRbeta analysis, collaborators shipped samples in one of three forms: frozen whole blood, isolated PBMCs, or DNA extracted from either of those sample types. The immunoSEQ Assay, a bias-controlled multiplex PCR, was used to amplify TCRbeta CDR3 regions from genomic DNA. As for the original processing: Within the assay, amplification of reference gene primers was used to estimate how many nucleated cells each sample contained. To quantify the absolute abundance of each unique TCRbeta CDR3 rearrangement, sequence reads were collapsed and filtered. For each sample, productive Simpson clonality was calculated as the square root of Simpson's diversity index across productive rearrangements. TCRdb obtained this table from immuneACCESS and retained in-frame rearrangements with V and J assigned. These tables miss some clones; where compared with another copy, unresolved V genes account for less than half of the shortfall, and the remainder is unexplained. Clone size and V and J calls were adopted from that table, with D and trimming inferred from the DNA. The sample includes roughly 160,000 clones, with roughly 70% observed a single time. The top ten clones comprise less than 3% of the sample.

This clonotype was sampled from a woman aged 80 or over with acute or convalescent COVID-19. The chain was built from TRBV10-3 and TRBJ1-4; TRBD1 aligns with 8 central bases. The sample consisted of peripheral blood. The DNA is as follows: TGTGCCATCAGTGATCTGGCAGGACAGGGCGTACAAAAACTGTTTTTT. It translates to CAISDLAGQGVQKLFF.